Shown below are 18 T cell receptor beta chains from a single sample sequenced in a study of blood T cell repertoires in COVID-19. Method: immunoSEQ multiplex PCR; TCRdb's copy keeps in-frame clones and lacks some. The repertoire has around 76,000 clones, around nine tenths of them found once; the top ten carry roughly 5.8%. Sequencing was done on a sample of peripheral blood. The source of these receptors is a human donor in a cohort sampled during active COVID-19.

This chain connects TRBV10-3 to TRBJ2-2; 7 nucleotides match TRBD2. The CDR3 extends over 15 amino acids. Losses at the gene ends were 5 bases for V and 3 bases for J; bases not matched to a gene: 6. Germline V gene data show CDR1 as ENHRY and CDR2 as SYGVKD. The CDR3 loop is CAISPLAEHTGELFF. The CDR3 DNA follows: TGTGCCATCAGTCCCCTAGCGGAACACACCGGGGAGCTGTTTTTT.

The chain employs TRBV10-3 and TRBJ1-2; D unclear. CDR1 and CDR2 (germline): ENHRY, SYGVKD. The CDR3 spans 14 residues. V was trimmed by 4 bases and J by 8 bases, leaving 17 bases between them. CDR3 bases: TGTGCCATCAGTGGGAGTCCCTCCCCCCAAGGCTACACCTTC. It codes for CAISGSPSPQGYTF.

The chain uses TRBV27 and TRBJ2-7; 8 nucleotides match TRBD2. After removal of 4 bases from V and 1 base from J, the junction contained 9 bases not matched to a gene. CDR1 is MNHEY, CDR2 SMNVEV, per germline (reference sequence). The CDR3 extends over 16 amino acids. CDR3 protein: CASSYRGLAGSYEQYF. CDR3 bases: TGTGCCAGCAGTTACCGGGGGCTAGCGGGTTCCTACGAGCAGTACTTC.

In nucleotides, the CDR3 is TGTGCCAGCAGTTACTCGGCGGGGGATCAAACGCAGTATTTT. Its translation: CASSYSAGDQTQYF. The gene calls are TRBV6-6 and TRBJ2-3, with 7 bases aligning to TRBD2. Looked up from germline, CDR1 is MNHNY and CDR2 is SVGAGI (reference sequence). Germline trimming cut 0 bases from V and 9 bases from J; bases unmatched to any gene: 6. The CDR3 runs 14 residues.

The chain links TRBV7-9 to TRBJ1-5; D might be TRBD1 (6 bases). V lost 6 bases, J lost 0 bases, and 12 bases lay in between. Germline CDR1 reads SEHNR; CDR2 reads FQNEAQ (reference sequence). This CDR3 contains 15 residues. CDR3 DNA: TGTGCCAGCAGTTCAGGGGCCTTTAGCAATCAGCCCCAGCATTTT. Amino acids: CASSSGAFSNQPQHF.

The J gene is TRBJ1-5, the V gene TRBV10-3, with 10 bases lining up with TRBD1. The J segment lost 7 bases and the V segment lost 6 bases, leaving 6 bases of the junction unmatched. Per the germline V gene, CDR1 is ENHRY and CDR2 is SYGVKD. The CDR3 consists of 14 residues. The CDR3 bases are TGTGCCATCAGCGAGACAGGGGGCTTCCAGCCCCAGCATTTT. This sequence encodes CAISETGGFQPQHF.

This chain connects TRBV6-2 or TRBV6-3 to TRBJ1-2; D is unresolved. This CDR3 has 14 amino acids. The V end lost 0 bases, the J end lost 2 bases, and 7 bases lay between the germline ends. Germline V gives CDR1 MNHEY, CDR2 SVGEGT. CDR3 protein: CASSYSGGNYGYTF. The CDR3 DNA reads as TGTGCCAGCAGTTACTCGGGAGGCAACTATGGCTACACCTTC.

V usage is TRBV29-1 and J usage is TRBJ2-1; the match to TRBD2 covers 7 bases. The length of the CDR3 is 13 residues. Germline V gene lookup returns CDR1 SQVTM and CDR2 ANQGSEA. V trimming: 3 bases; J trimming: 8 bases; junction bases outside the gene matches: 7. The CDR3 sequence is CSVDRGGPDEQFF. The CDR3 coding sequence is TGCAGCGTTGATCGCGGGGGACCCGATGAGCAGTTCTTC.

The chain employs TRBV10-3 and TRBJ2-2, with D possibly matching TRBD2 (7 bases). The CDR3 has 14 residues. Germline loops: CDR1 ENHRY, CDR2 SYGVKD. V dropped 8 bases and J dropped 5 bases, with 15 bases sitting between them. The CDR3 nucleotides read TGTGCCATCGGCTACAGGGAGGGGACCGGGGAGCTGTTTTTT. Amino acids: CAIGYREGTGELFF.

The chain joins TRBV7-9 to TRBJ1-2; D not resolved. Trimming removed 3 bases from V and 5 bases from J, with 19 bases in between. The CDR3 totals 16 residues. Germline V gene lookup returns CDR1 SEHNR and CDR2 FQNEAQ (reference sequence). CDR3 sequence (DNA): TGTGCCAGCAGCTTTTGGGAGGGAGGGATCCGGTATGGCTACACCTTC. Residues: CASSFWEGGIRYGYTF.

The chain carries TRBV10-2 and TRBJ1-1; TRBD1 is a possible D gene (5 bases). Germline V gene data show CDR1 as WSHSY and CDR2 as SAAADI. The CDR3 is 14 amino acids. The germline V and J ends were trimmed by 6 bases and 1 base, with 12 bases remaining between them. The CDR3, as DNA: TGCGCCAGCAGCCATGGACACAAGAACACTGAAGCTTTCTTT. Translating gives CASSHGHKNTEAFF.

The V and J genes are TRBV5-4 and TRBJ2-5; TRBD2 agrees at 14 bases. V lost 5 bases to trimming and J lost 1 base; unmatched junction nucleotides: 4. This CDR3 has 16 residues. The germline CDR1 and CDR2 sequences are SGHNT and YYREEE (reference sequence). This CDR3 reads CASSYGLAGGQETQYF. CDR3 DNA: TGTGCCAGCAGTTACGGACTAGCGGGGGGCCAAGAGACCCAGTACTTC. Looking up the rest from reference TRBV5-4 and TRBJ2-5 gives the full variable domain: ETGVTQSPTHLIKTRGQQVTLRCSSQSGHNTVSWYQQALGQGPQFIFQYYREEENGRGNFPPRFSGLQFPNYSSELNVNALELDDSALYLCASSYGLAGGQETQYFGPGTRLLVL.

The V and J genes are TRBV11-3 and TRBJ2-2; no definite D call. This CDR3 has 14 amino acids. Looked up from germline, CDR1 is SGHNT and CDR2 is YENEEA. Trimming took 5 bases from V and 2 from J, leaving 9 bases between them. CDR3 nucleotides: TGTGCCAGCAGCCAAAGGAGTAACACCGGGGAGCTGTTTTTT. It encodes CASSQRSNTGELFF. Full variable domain (remainder filled in from reference TRBV11-3 and TRBJ2-2): EAGVVQSPRYKIIEKKQPVAFWCNPISGHNTLYWYLQNLGQGPELLIRYENEEAVDDSQLPKDRFSAERLKGVDSTLKIQPAELGDSAVYLCASSQRSNTGELFFGEGSRLTVL.

This chain connects TRBV20-1 to TRBJ1-1, with D unresolved. V was pared by 3 bases and J by 2 bases, with 10 bases between. Per germline, CDR1 DFQATT and CDR2 SNEGSKA (reference sequence). The CDR3 length is 13 residues. The CDR3 sequence: CSASIPGNTEAFF. The DNA of the CDR3 is TGCAGTGCTAGTATTCCGGGAAACACTGAAGCTTTCTTT.

The CDR3 loop is CASSPQGYEQYF. The CDR3 nucleotides are TGCGCCAGCAGCCCACAGGGATACGAGCAGTACTTC. The V gene is TRBV5-1, the J gene TRBJ2-7, with a tentative D call TRBD1 (6 bases). The CDR3 is 12 residues long. Germline V gene sequence: CDR1 SGHRS, CDR2 YFSETQ. The V and J ends lost 4 bases and 4 bases respectively, with 9 bases between them.

The chain employs TRBV7-2 and TRBJ2-7; 8 bases agree with TRBD2. The V gene's germline CDR1 is SGHTA and CDR2 FQGNSA. Unmatched junction bases numbered 7, after V lost 0 bases and J lost 6 bases. This CDR3 comprises 15 residues. CDR3 region: CASSLAAGGAVEQYF. CDR3 nucleotide sequence: TGTGCCAGCAGCTTAGCTGCCGGGGGGGCCGTCGAGCAGTACTTC.

This clone appeared once. An end of the junction differs from the germline gene, which may be a read error. The chain is built from TRBV15 and TRBJ2-5, with 7 nucleotides matching TRBD2. The CDR3 runs 16 residues. Per germline, CDR1 LNHNV and CDR2 YYDKDF (reference sequence). The CDR3 sequence is CATSRPGTPGGAGLHF. The CDR3 DNA reads TGTGCCACCAGCAGACCAGGGACTCCGGGAGGCGCAGGGTTGCACTTC.

This sequence joins TRBV5-1 and TRBJ2-1, with D possibly being TRBD1 (6 bases). The germline V gene has CDR1 SGHRS and CDR2 YFSETQ. CDR3 length: 16 amino acids. V lost 3 bases to trimming and J lost 0 bases, with 13 bases between them. The CDR3, as DNA: TGCGCCAGCAGCTCTCCCAGGGGTAGCTCCTACAATGAGCAGTTCTTC. Its translation is CASSSPRGSSYNEQFF.